This T cell receptor (beta chain) emerged from a study of CD8+CD57+ T cells in acquired aplastic anemia. Study at large: An average of about 3.4 ug of DNA was obtained from sorted CD4+ and CD8+ cells. Roughly 9.8 million reads, on average, were obtained for CD4+ cells from healthy donors. Whole-study findings and limits: Patients and controls had CD8+ Simpson's diversity values that were not significantly distinct. Patients and controls were found to share fewer than 35 CD8+ CDR3 sequences.

Template material for TCR beta VDJ and CDR3 profiling consisted of genomic DNA. MiXCR, applied by TCRdb to the reads, yields one record per CDR3 protein. The top ten hold 1.1% of the sample, which has 150,000 to 200,000 distinct CDR3 sequences, roughly 48% seen once. Germline-derived CDR1 and CDR2 are DFQATT and SNEGSKA (reference sequence). This CDR3 is built from 12 residues. The V and J ends lost 3 bases and 0 bases respectively, with 6 bases between them. With respect to this clonotype: Its antigen is unidentified.

The chain employs TRBV20-1 and TRBJ2-7; D not resolved. The sample comprised sorted CD4+, CD8+, or CD8+CD57+ T cells (not recorded which) from PBMCs. The receptor comes from a human donor in good health. CDR3 nucleotides: TGCAGTGCTAGGCAGGTCTCCTACGAGCAGTACTTC. It codes for CSARQVSYEQYF.